This T cell receptor (beta chain) was found in a study of T cells in Graves' hyperthyroidism and ophthalmopathy. This clonotype was observed at least ten times. For Graves' hyperthyroidism to be stable, ophthalmopathy could not progress within 18 months. V dropped 5 bases and J dropped 6 bases, with 23 bases sitting between them. This CDR3 has 16 residues. Per germline, CDR1 MDHEN and CDR2 SYDVKM. The TCR beta CDR3 regions underwent amplification using RNA transcripts as the source. TCR CDR3 underwent first-round RT-PCR with the HTBI primer set. MiXCR, applied by TCRdb to the multiplex PCR reads, yields one record per CDR3 protein. The sample records approximately 400,000 distinct CDR3 sequences, 15% being singletons.

The sample consisted of blood. The sequence came from a woman in her 30s with Graves' hyperthyroidism. The chain uses TRBV28 and TRBJ2-7; no clear D. The chain's CDR3 is CASSTLPWGRISEQYF. The CDR3 DNA is TGTGCCAGCAGTACCCTCCCGTGGGGAAGGATTTCCGAGCAGTACTTC.